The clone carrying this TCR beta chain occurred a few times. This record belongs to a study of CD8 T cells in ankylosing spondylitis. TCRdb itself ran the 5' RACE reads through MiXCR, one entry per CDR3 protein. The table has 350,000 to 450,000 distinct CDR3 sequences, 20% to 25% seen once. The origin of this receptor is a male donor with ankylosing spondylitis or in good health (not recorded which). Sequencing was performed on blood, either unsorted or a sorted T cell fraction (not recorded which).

CDR3 protein: CASSFGPVGNEQFF. The CDR3 DNA follows: TGTGCCAGCAGTTTCGGGCCAGTAGGCAATGAGCAGTTCTTC. The chain links TRBV12-3 or TRBV12-4 to TRBJ2-1; D not resolved. V lost 3 bases to trimming and J lost 6 bases, with 12 bases between them. The CDR3 length is 14 residues.